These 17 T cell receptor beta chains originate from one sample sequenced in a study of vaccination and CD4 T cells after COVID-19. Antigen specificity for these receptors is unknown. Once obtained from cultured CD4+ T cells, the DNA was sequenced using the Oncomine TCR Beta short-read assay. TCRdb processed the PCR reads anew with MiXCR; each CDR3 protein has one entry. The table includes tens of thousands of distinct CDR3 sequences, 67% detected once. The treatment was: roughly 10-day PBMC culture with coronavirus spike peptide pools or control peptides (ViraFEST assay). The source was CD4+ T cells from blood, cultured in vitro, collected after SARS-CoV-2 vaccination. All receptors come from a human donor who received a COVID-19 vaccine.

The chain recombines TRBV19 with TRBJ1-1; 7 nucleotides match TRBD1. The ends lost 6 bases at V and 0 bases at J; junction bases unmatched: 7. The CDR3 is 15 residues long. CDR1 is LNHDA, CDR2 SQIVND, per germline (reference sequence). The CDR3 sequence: CASSATGQMNTEAFF. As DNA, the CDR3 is TGTGCCAGTAGCGCGACGGGACAGATGAACACTGAAGCTTTCTTT.

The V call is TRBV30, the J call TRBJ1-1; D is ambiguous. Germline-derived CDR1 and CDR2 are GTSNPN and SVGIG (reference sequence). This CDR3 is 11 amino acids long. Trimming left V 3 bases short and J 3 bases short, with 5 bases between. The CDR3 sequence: CAWREYTEAFF. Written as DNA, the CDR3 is TGTGCCTGGAGGGAGTACACTGAAGCTTTCTTT. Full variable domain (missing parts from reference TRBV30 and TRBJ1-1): SQTIHQWPATLVQPVGSPLSLECTVEGTSNPNLYWYRQAAGRGLQLLFYSVGIGQISSEVPQNLSASRPQDRQFILSSKKLLLSDSGFYLCAWREYTEAFFGQGTRLTVV.

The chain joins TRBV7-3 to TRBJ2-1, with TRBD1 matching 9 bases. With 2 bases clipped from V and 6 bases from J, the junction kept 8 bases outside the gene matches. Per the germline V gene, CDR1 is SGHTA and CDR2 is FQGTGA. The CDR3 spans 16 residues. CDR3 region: CASSLAGQGSGNEQFF. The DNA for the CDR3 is TGTGCCAGCAGCTTAGCTGGACAGGGGTCGGGCAATGAGCAGTTCTTC.

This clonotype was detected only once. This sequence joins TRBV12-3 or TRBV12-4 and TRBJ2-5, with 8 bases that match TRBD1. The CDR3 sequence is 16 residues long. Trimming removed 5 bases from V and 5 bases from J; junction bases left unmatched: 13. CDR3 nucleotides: TGTGCCAGCAGTCCCCCGGACAGGGTGGATCGCGAGACCCAGTACTTC. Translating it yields CASSPPDRVDRETQYF.

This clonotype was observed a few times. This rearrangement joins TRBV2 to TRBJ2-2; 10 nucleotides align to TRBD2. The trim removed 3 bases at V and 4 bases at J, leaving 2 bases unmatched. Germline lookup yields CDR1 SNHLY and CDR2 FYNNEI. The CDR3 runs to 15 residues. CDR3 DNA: TGTGCCAGCAGTGACGGACTAGCGGTCACCGGGGAGCTGTTTTTT. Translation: CASSDGLAVTGELFF.

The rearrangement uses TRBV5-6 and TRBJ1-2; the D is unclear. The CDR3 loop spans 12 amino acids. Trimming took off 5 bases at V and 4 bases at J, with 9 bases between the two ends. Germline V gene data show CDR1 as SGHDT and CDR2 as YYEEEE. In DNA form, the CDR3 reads TGTGCCAGCAGTCCCAACAGCTATGGCTACACCTTC. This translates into CASSPNSYGYTF.

The CDR3 loop is CASSPAFNKWDTQYF. DNA of the CDR3: TGTGCCAGCAGTCCCGCATTCAATAAATGGGATACGCAGTATTTT. The chain carries TRBV27 and TRBJ2-3; the D is unclear. The CDR3 is made up of 15 amino acids. Trimming pared 5 bases from V and 6 bases from J, leaving 18 bases between. The germline V gene encodes CDR1 MNHEY and CDR2 SMNVEV (reference sequence).

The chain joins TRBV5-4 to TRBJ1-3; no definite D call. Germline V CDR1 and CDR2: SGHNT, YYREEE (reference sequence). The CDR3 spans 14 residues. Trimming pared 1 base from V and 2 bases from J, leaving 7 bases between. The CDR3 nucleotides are TGTGCCAGCAGCTTGTTAGGGACTGGAAACACCATATATTTT. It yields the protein CASSLLGTGNTIYF.

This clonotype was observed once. CDR3 in DNA: TGTGCCAGCAGCTTTGGTTTCTCAGGGGACACCGGGGAGCTGTTTTTT. Translated, it gives CASSFGFSGDTGELFF. The chain combines TRBV7-9 with TRBJ2-2; D may be TRBD1 (6 bases). CDR1 is SEHNR, CDR2 FQNEAQ, per germline (reference sequence). The CDR3 extends over 16 amino acids. V dropped 3 bases and J dropped 3 bases, with 14 bases sitting between them.

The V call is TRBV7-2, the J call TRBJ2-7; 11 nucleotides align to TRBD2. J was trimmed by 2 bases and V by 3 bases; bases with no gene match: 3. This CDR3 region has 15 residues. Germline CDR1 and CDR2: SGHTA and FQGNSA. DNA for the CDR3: TGTGCCAGCAGCTTTCCGGGACTAGCGGCCTACGAGCAGTACTTC. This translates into CASSFPGLAAYEQYF.

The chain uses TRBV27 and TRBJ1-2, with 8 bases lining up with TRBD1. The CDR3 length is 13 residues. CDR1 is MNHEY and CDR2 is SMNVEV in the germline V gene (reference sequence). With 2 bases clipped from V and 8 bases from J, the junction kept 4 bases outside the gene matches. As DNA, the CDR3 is TGTGCCAGCAGTTTAAAACAGGGGGGAGGCTACACCTTC. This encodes CASSLKQGGGYTF.

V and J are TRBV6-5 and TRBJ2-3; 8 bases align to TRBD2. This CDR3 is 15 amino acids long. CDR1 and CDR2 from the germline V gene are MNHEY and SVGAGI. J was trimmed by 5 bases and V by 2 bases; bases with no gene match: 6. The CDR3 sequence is CASSYRGLGQDTQYF. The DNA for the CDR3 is TGTGCCAGCAGTTACCGGGGACTAGGTCAAGATACGCAGTATTTT.

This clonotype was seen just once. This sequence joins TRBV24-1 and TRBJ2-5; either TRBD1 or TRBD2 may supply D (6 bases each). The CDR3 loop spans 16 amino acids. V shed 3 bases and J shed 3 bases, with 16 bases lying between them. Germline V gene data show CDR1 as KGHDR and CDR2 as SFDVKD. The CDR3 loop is CATSDGGLAGKETQYF. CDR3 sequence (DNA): TGTGCCACCAGTGATGGGGGGCTAGCTGGGAAAGAGACCCAGTACTTC.

DNA for the CDR3: TGTGCCAGCAACACCGGGACCCGTTCCTACAATGAGCAGTTCTTC. It encodes CASNTGTRSYNEQFF. The V and J genes are TRBV5-4 and TRBJ2-1; possibly TRBD1 or TRBD2 for D (5 bases each). This CDR3 region has 15 residues. Trimming left V 6 bases short and J 1 base short, with 14 bases between. From germline, CDR1 is SGHNT and CDR2 YYREEE (reference sequence).

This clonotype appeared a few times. CDR3 region: CASSLAGTPGYEQYF. CDR3 in DNA: TGTGCCAGCAGCTTGGCCGGGACCCCTGGTTACGAGCAGTACTTC. This chain joins TRBV7-9 and TRBJ2-7, with D perhaps matching TRBD1 or TRBD2 (5 bases each). The CDR3 has 15 amino acids. In germline, CDR1 is SEHNR, CDR2 FQNEAQ (reference sequence). Trimming cost V 3 bases and J 4 bases, with 16 bases left between them.

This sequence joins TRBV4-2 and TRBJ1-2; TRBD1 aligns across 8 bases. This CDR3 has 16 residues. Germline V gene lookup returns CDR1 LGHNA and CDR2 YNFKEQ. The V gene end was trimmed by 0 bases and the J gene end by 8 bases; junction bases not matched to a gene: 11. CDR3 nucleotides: TGTGCCAGCAGCCAAGATCCGGGCAGGGGGCGTGCGGGCTACACCTTC. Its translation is CASSQDPGRGRAGYTF.

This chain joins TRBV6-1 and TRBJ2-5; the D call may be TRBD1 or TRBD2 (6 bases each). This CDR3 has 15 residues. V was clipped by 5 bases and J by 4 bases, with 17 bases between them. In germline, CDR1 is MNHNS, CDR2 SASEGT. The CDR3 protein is CASSSFRGRGETQYF. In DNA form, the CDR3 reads TGTGCCAGCAGTAGTTTTCGGGGGCGGGGAGAGACCCAGTACTTC.